This T cell receptor (beta chain) was captured in a study of cytomegalovirus exposure and HLA in healthy donors. Study overall: An earlier analysis found 95 million to 140 million unique TCR beta sequences from around 180 million T cells.

The PCR had 60 Vbeta and 13 Jbeta primers. Some clones are missing from TCRdb's copy, which holds only in-frame ones; the method was immunoSEQ multiplex PCR. The sample lists around 200,000 clones, approximately 80% occurring once. Points on this clone: Its target is not known.

Trimming took 1 base from V and 7 from J, leaving 16 bases between them. CDR1 is MGHDK, CDR2 SYGVNS, per germline. The CDR3 is made up of 15 amino acids. Overall study findings and caveats: About 87% or about 30% of the time was how often most TCR beta V segments were productive, according to an earlier analysis. TCR beta chains numbering under 200 were designated cytomegalovirus-associated. No immune exposure information besides CMV serostatus was available.

Input material: PBMCs. This clonotype was sampled from a woman aged 50 to 60 in good health and CMV-seropositive. The chain recombines TRBV25-1 with TRBJ1-2, with D perhaps TRBD1 (6 bases). As DNA, the CDR3 is TGTGCCAGCAGTGAATTCGGGCAGGGGCAGGTTGGCTACACCTTC. Residues: CASSEFGQGQVGYTF.